This T cell receptor (beta chain) is drawn from a study of CD8 T cells in Susac syndrome. Random hexamers were used to reverse transcribe the RNA input (0.5 to 1 ug). Each CDR3 protein is one row after TCRdb ran MiXCR on the immunoSEQ multiplex PCR reads. The sample contains fewer than 200,000 distinct CDR3 sequences, approximately 94% of which appear only once. In germline, CDR1 is LGHDT, CDR2 YNNKEL (reference sequence). Trimming stripped 4 bases from V and 0 bases from J, with 19 bases between. The CDR3 consists of 18 residues. The chain recombines TRBV3-1 with TRBJ1-3, with D unclear. The sample consisted of CD4+ T cells from PBMCs. The sequence derives from a human donor with Susac syndrome. The chain's CDR3 is CASSPYSRTRNSGNTIYF. For the CDR3, the DNA is TGTGCCAGCAGCCCTTACTCCCGTACACGGAACTCTGGAAACACCATATATTTT.